Shown below are 27 T cell receptor beta chains from a single sample sequenced in a study of cytomegalovirus exposure and HLA in healthy donors. Only in-frame clones appear in the TCRdb table, and some are missing; sequencing was by immunoSEQ multiplex PCR. The sample consists of 200,000 to 250,000 clones, approximately 87% of them appearing once. Material for sequencing was PBMCs. The receptor source for this set is a woman aged 18-29 years in good health and CMV-seronegative.

V and J are TRBV2 and TRBJ1-5; 7 bases map to TRBD1. CDR1 is SNHLY, CDR2 FYNNEI, per germline. The V gene end was trimmed by 3 bases and the J gene end by 4 bases; junction bases not matched to a gene: 6. CDR3 length: 15 residues. This CDR3 reads CASSDSAGGNQPQHF. The CDR3 DNA sequence: TGTGCCAGCAGTGACTCGGCAGGGGGTAATCAGCCCCAGCATTTT.

This clone was found a few times. The chain employs TRBV9 and TRBJ2-1; D is uncertain. Germline assignment: CDR1 SGDLS and CDR2 YYNGEE. CDR3 length: 12 residues. Trimming left V 1 base short and J 5 bases short, with 4 bases between. CDR3 region: CASSVTDNEQFF. The CDR3 bases are TGTGCCAGCAGCGTAACCGACAATGAGCAGTTCTTC.

This clone was observed a handful of times. CDR3 protein: CASSERTSGANVLTF. In nucleotides, the CDR3 is TGTGCCAGCAGTGAACGGACCTCTGGGGCCAACGTCCTGACTTTC. V gene TRBV2 combines with J gene TRBJ2-6; unclear D gene. V lost 2 bases and J lost 0, with 5 bases in between. CDR1 and CDR2 from the germline V gene are SNHLY and FYNNEI. CDR3 length: 15 residues.

The rearrangement uses TRBV6-1 and TRBJ1-1, with a tentative D call TRBD1 (5 bases). Trimming cost V 3 bases and J 2 bases, with 16 bases left between them. The length of the CDR3 is 16 residues. The V gene's germline CDR1 is MNHNS and CDR2 SASEGT. In DNA, the CDR3 is TGTGCCAGCAGTGAGTGGGCTCACAGGCCAAACACTGAAGCTTTCTTT. It yields the protein CASSEWAHRPNTEAFF.

The CDR3 protein is CASRSTGEGGYTF. CDR3 in DNA: TGTGCCAGCAGATCTACAGGGGAGGGAGGCTACACCTTC. J is TRBJ1-2 and V is TRBV28; 7 bases are shared with TRBD1. CDR3 length: 13 residues. V trimming: 6 bases; J trimming: 8 bases; junction bases outside the gene matches: 9. Germline loops: CDR1 MDHEN, CDR2 SYDVKM.

The chain carries TRBV27 and TRBJ1-2, with D uncertain. This CDR3 spans 15 amino acids. The ends were cut back, 4 bases at V and 2 bases at J, with 14 bases in the middle. Germline V CDR1 and CDR2: MNHEY, SMNVEV (reference sequence). CDR3 in amino acids: CASSSHRRLNYGYTF. CDR3 nucleotides: TGTGCCAGCAGTTCTCACCGACGGCTAAACTATGGCTACACCTTC.

This chain connects TRBV27 to TRBJ2-2, with D tentatively TRBD1 (6 bases). Germline V gene sequence: CDR1 MNHEY, CDR2 SMNVEV (reference sequence). CDR3 length equals 11 residues. V was shortened by 8 bases and J by 7 bases, with 8 bases between the two germline ends. The CDR3 DNA is TGTGCCAGCCAGGGGATCGGGGAGCTGTTTTTT. It yields the protein CASQGIGELFF.

This clone was detected once. The chain has TRBV10-1 and TRBJ2-1, with D possibly called TRBD1 or TRBD2 (5 bases each). Germline V lookup: CDR1 WNHNN, CDR2 SYGVQD (reference sequence). CDR3 size: 14 residues. The V and J ends lost 2 bases and 9 bases respectively, with 14 bases between them. The CDR3 reads CASSEAPGTAEQFF. The CDR3, as DNA: TGCGCCAGCAGTGAGGCTCCGGGGACCGCTGAGCAGTTCTTC.

The J gene is TRBJ1-5, the V gene TRBV6-5; D may be TRBD1 (5 bases). The V end lost 5 bases, the J end lost 3 bases, and 8 bases lay between the germline ends. CDR1 and CDR2 (germline): MNHEY, SVGAGI. The CDR3 runs to 13 residues. The DNA for the CDR3 is TGTGCCAGCAGTAGGGGTTACAATCAGCCCCAGCATTTT. Its protein is CASSRGYNQPQHF.

This chain connects TRBV6-1 to TRBJ1-2; D not resolved. CDR3 length equals 16 residues. V was pared by 3 bases and J by 0 bases, with 14 bases between. Germline assignment: CDR1 MNHNS and CDR2 SASEGT. The CDR3 region is CASSDRPWTSNYGYTF. The CDR3 nucleotides are TGTGCCAGCAGTGATAGGCCCTGGACGTCTAACTATGGCTACACCTTC.

The V and J genes are TRBV2 and TRBJ2-7; D might be TRBD1 (6 bases). V shed 6 bases and J shed 2 bases, with 14 bases lying between them. This CDR3 comprises 14 residues. Germline V gene data show CDR1 as SNHLY and CDR2 as FYNNEI. The CDR3 is CASRPRQETYEQYF. The CDR3 DNA follows: TGTGCCAGCAGGCCTAGACAGGAAACCTACGAGCAGTACTTC. Based on the CDR3 plus reference TRBV2 and TRBJ2-7, the full variable domain is EPEVTQTPSHQVTQMGQEVILRCVPISNHLYFYWYRQILGQKVEFLVSFYNNEISEKSEIFDDQFSVERPDGSNFTLKIRSTKLEDSAMYFCASRPRQETYEQYFGPGTRLTVT.

V gene TRBV13 combines with J gene TRBJ1-1, with TRBD1 matching over 8 bases. The CDR3 has 13 amino acids. Trimming took 2 bases from V and 6 from J; bases not matched to a gene: 2. Looked up from germline, CDR1 is PRHDT and CDR2 is FYEKMQ (reference sequence). CDR3 nucleotide sequence: TGTGCCAGCAGCTTAAGACAGGGGCCTGAAGCTTTCTTT. Its protein product is CASSLRQGPEAFF.

V is TRBV6-5 and J is TRBJ2-7, with unresolved D. Germline V gives CDR1 MNHEY, CDR2 SVGAGI. Trimming left V 3 bases short and J 3 bases short, with 9 bases between. This CDR3 region has 13 residues. DNA for the CDR3: TGTGCCAGCAGTTATTCTGGGGTCTACGAGCAGTACTTC. It encodes CASSYSGVYEQYF.

The V call is TRBV9, the J call TRBJ2-7; 10 bases are shared with TRBD2. This CDR3 contains 15 residues. CDR1 is SGDLS and CDR2 is YYNGEE in the germline V gene. V gave up 0 bases and J gave up 2 bases; unmatched junction bases: 2. The CDR3 spells CASSVGSGRAYEQYF. The CDR3 DNA follows: TGTGCCAGCAGCGTAGGGAGCGGGAGGGCCTACGAGCAGTACTTC.

This chain uses TRBV9 with TRBJ2-1; no firm D call. The CDR3 runs to 15 residues. Germline V lookup: CDR1 SGDLS, CDR2 YYNGEE. Trimming stripped 0 bases from V and 11 bases from J, with 18 bases between. The CDR3 coding sequence is TGTGCCAGCAGCGTAGATCGAGGCTTCGCCCCAAAGCAGTTCTTC. Residues: CASSVDRGFAPKQFF.

V and J are TRBV27 and TRBJ2-2; no reliable D call. CDR1 MNHEY and CDR2 SMNVEV come from the germline V gene (reference sequence). V gave up 3 bases and J gave up 2 bases, with 10 bases separating them. The CDR3 runs 15 residues. The CDR3 nucleotides are TGTGCCAGCAGTTTGTTACGGTTTAACACCGGGGAGCTGTTTTTT. Encoded protein: CASSLLRFNTGELFF.

J is TRBJ2-7 and V is TRBV6-5; maybe TRBD2 (6 bases). Germline-derived CDR1 and CDR2 are MNHEY and SVGAGI. The CDR3 spans 15 residues. The V end lost 6 bases, the J end lost 6 bases, and 21 bases lay between the germline ends. Here the CDR3 DNA reads TGTGCCAGCAGGCGAGCGGGTGCACTCTTTGGCGAGCAGTACTTC. Its protein product is CASRRAGALFGEQYF.

J is TRBJ2-3 and V is TRBV9; possible D gene TRBD2, 5 bases. From germline, CDR1 is SGDLS and CDR2 YYNGEE. The CDR3 extends over 15 amino acids. Trimming stripped 1 base from V and 4 bases from J, with 13 bases between. The CDR3: CASSVILAGADTQYF. CDR3 nucleotides: TGTGCCAGCAGCGTAATTCTAGCCGGGGCAGATACGCAGTATTTT.

This sequence joins TRBV11-2 and TRBJ2-1; D unresolved. Deletions cut 2 bases from V and 0 bases from J, with 8 bases between. CDR1 and CDR2 from the germline V gene are SGHAT and FQNNGV. There are 15 residues in the CDR3. CDR3 nucleotides: TGTGCCAGCAGCTTATTGTCAGGCTCCTACAATGAGCAGTTCTTC. It specifies CASSLLSGSYNEQFF.

The J gene is TRBJ2-1, the V gene TRBV27; 7 nucleotides line up with TRBD1. The CDR3 consists of 15 residues. The V gene end was trimmed by 8 bases and the J gene end by 0 bases; junction bases not matched to a gene: 7. The germline gives CDR1 MNHEY, CDR2 SMNVEV (reference sequence). The CDR3 coding sequence is TGTGCCAGCGGTCTCAGGGGGTTCTCCTACAATGAGCAGTTCTTC. The encoded protein is CASGLRGFSYNEQFF.

V and J are TRBV19 and TRBJ2-2; maybe TRBD1 (6 bases). CDR3 length: 16 amino acids. From germline, CDR1 is LNHDA and CDR2 SQIVND (reference sequence). V was clipped by 4 bases and J by 5 bases, with 17 bases between them. For the CDR3, the DNA is TGTGCCAGTAGTACCTTAAAGACAGGCCGAACCGGGGAGCTGTTTTTT. This encodes CASSTLKTGRTGELFF.

The chain links TRBV14 to TRBJ2-5, with D possibly being TRBD2 (6 bases). The germline V gene has CDR1 SGHDN and CDR2 FVKESK. The germline V and J ends were trimmed by 2 bases and 1 base, with 11 bases remaining between them. This CDR3 comprises 15 residues. CDR3 DNA: TGTGCCAGCAGCCAATACCGGAGGGGCCAAGAGACCCAGTACTTC. It translates to CASSQYRRGQETQYF.

The gene calls are TRBV28 and TRBJ2-2, with TRBD2 identical over 7 bases. CDR1 and CDR2 from the germline V gene are MDHEN and SYDVKM. The CDR3 runs 14 residues. The V and J ends lost 3 bases and 7 bases, in that order; junction bases with no gene match: 5. CDR3 protein: CASSLGGSGGELFF. Written as DNA, the CDR3 is TGTGCCAGCAGTTTGGGAGGGTCCGGCGGGGAGCTGTTTTTT. The complete variable domain, with remaining parts taken from reference TRBV28 and TRBJ2-2, reads DVKVTQSSRYLVKRTGEKVFLECVQDMDHENMFWYRQDPGLGLRLIYFSYDVKMKEKGDIPEGYSVSREKKERFSLILESASTNQTSMYLCASSLGGSGGELFFGEGSRLTVL.

This clone was observed a handful of times. This chain connects TRBV27 to TRBJ2-5, with 10 bases matching TRBD2. The CDR3 is 14 residues long. Germline V gives CDR1 MNHEY, CDR2 SMNVEV (reference sequence). V was clipped by 5 bases and J by 5 bases; unmatched bases: 5. The CDR3 loop is CASSLAGVWETQYF. In DNA, the CDR3 is TGTGCCAGCAGTCTAGCGGGAGTGTGGGAGACCCAGTACTTC.

This clone appeared a single time. The rearrangement links TRBV2 to TRBJ2-2; D ambiguous. Trimming stripped 8 bases from V and 3 bases from J, with 13 bases between. This CDR3 is 14 amino acids long. Looked up from germline, CDR1 is SNHLY and CDR2 is FYNNEI. The CDR3 bases are TGTGCCAGCGTAACAGTCGCACACACCGGGGAGCTGTTTTTT. The encoded protein is CASVTVAHTGELFF. The variable domain in full, completed from reference TRBV2 and TRBJ2-2, reads EPEVTQTPSHQVTQMGQEVILRCVPISNHLYFYWYRQILGQKVEFLVSFYNNEISEKSEIFDDQFSVERPDGSNFTLKIRSTKLEDSAMYFCASVTVAHTGELFFGEGSRLTVL.

The chain joins TRBV5-6 to TRBJ1-1, with a tentative D call TRBD1 (6 bases). Trimming shortened V by 4 bases and J by 5 bases, and 15 bases separated the two germline ends. This CDR3 contains 14 residues. Per the germline V gene, CDR1 is SGHDT and CDR2 is YYEEEE. This chain's CDR3 is CASSVRGGGTEAFF. CDR3 sequence (DNA): TGTGCCAGCAGCGTCAGGGGAGGGGGGACTGAAGCTTTCTTT.

V and J are TRBV6-4 and TRBJ2-1; D perhaps matches TRBD2 (6 bases). V dropped 3 bases and J dropped 4 bases, with 13 bases sitting between them. CDR3 length: 15 residues. In germline, CDR1 is MRHNA, CDR2 SNTAGT. CDR3 in amino acids: CASSDKPGGYNEQFF. The CDR3 DNA sequence: TGTGCCAGCAGTGATAAGCCAGGAGGGTACAATGAGCAGTTCTTC.